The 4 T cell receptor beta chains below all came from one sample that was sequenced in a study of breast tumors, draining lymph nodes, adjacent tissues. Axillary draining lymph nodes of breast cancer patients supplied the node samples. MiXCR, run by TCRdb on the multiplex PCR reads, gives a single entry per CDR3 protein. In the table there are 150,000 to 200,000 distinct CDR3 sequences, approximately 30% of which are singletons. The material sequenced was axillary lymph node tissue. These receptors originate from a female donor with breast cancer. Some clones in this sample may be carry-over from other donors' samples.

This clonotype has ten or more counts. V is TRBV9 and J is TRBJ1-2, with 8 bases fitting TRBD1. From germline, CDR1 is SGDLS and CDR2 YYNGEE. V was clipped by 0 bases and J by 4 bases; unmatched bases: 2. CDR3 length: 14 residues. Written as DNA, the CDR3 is TGTGCCAGCAGCGTAGGAACAGGGGGCTATGGCTACACCTTC. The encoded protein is CASSVGTGGYGYTF. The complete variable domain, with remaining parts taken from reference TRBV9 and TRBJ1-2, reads DSGVTQTPKHLITATGQRVTLRCSPRSGDLSVYWYQQSLDQGLQFLIQYYNGEERAKGNILERFSAQQFPDLHSELNLSSLELGDSALYFCASSVGTGGYGYTFGSGTRLTVV.

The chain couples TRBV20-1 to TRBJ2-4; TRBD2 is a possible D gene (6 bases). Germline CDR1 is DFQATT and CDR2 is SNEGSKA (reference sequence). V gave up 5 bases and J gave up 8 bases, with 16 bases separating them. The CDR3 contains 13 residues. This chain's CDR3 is CSAGRDSQHIQYF. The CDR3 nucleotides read TGCAGTGCTGGAAGGGACTCCCAGCACATTCAGTACTTC.

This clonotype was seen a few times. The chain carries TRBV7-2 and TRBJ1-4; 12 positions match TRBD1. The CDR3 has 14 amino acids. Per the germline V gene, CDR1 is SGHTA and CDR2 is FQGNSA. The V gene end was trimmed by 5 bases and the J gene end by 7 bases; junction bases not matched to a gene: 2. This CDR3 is CASSRDRGLEKLFF. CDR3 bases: TGTGCCAGCAGCAGGGACAGGGGGCTTGAAAAACTGTTTTTT.

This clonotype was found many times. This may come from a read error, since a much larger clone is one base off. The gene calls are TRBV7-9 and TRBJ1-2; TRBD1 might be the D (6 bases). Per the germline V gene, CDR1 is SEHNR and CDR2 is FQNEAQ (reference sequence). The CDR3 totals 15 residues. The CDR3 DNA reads TGTGCCAGCAGCTTCGGCAGGCCAGGGGACTATGGCTACCCCTTC. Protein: CASSFGRPGDYGYPF. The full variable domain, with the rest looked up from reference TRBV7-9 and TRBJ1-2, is DTGVSQNPRHKITKRGQNVTFRCDPISEHNRLYWYRQTLGQGPEFLTYFQNEAQLEKSRLLSDRFSAERPKGSFSTLEIQRTEQGDSAMYLCASSFGRPGDYGYPFGSGTRLTVV.